These 18 T cell receptor beta chains were sequenced from one sample in a study of T-cell memory formation after mild COVID-19. TCRdb reprocessed the 5' RACE reads via MiXCR and lists one record per CDR3 protein. The table records 470,000 or so distinct CDR3 sequences, about a sixth of them present only once. The sample comprised PBMCs or a T cell subset sorted from them (not recorded which). These receptor sequences come from a man aged 18 to 30 who had mild COVID-19 (a few samples of this study predate the infection). Cell type and time point are not known.

The V and J genes are TRBV7-8 and TRBJ2-1; D is unresolved. Trimming cost V 1 base and J 8 bases, with 9 bases left between them. Germline loops: CDR1 SGHVS, CDR2 FQNEAQ. The CDR3 covers 13 residues. For the CDR3, the DNA is TGTGCCAGCAGCTTAGTGCAAGACGATGAGCAGTTCTTC. It yields the protein CASSLVQDDEQFF.

There are a few counts of this clonotype. This rearrangement joins TRBV2 to TRBJ2-5; 13 bases align to TRBD2. With V trimmed by 7 bases and J by 2 bases, 4 bases remained unmatched. The CDR3 length is 15 residues. Per the germline V gene, CDR1 is SNHLY and CDR2 is FYNNEI. For the CDR3, the DNA is TGTGCCAGCAATGGACTAGCGGGGGTACAAGAGACCCAGTACTTC. Its protein product is CASNGLAGVQETQYF.

The chain joins TRBV7-2 to TRBJ2-7; D might be TRBD1 or TRBD2, each matching 5 bases. CDR3 length: 15 amino acids. The V end lost 5 bases, the J end lost 2 bases, and 16 bases lay between the germline ends. Germline CDR1 reads SGHTA; CDR2 reads FQGNSA. The CDR3 region is CASSATGRTTYEQYF. The CDR3 coding sequence is TGTGCCAGCAGCGCAACGGGACGCACAACCTACGAGCAGTACTTC.

The chain recombines TRBV27 with TRBJ2-2, with 8 bases fitting TRBD2. CDR1 and CDR2 (germline): MNHEY, SMNVEV (reference sequence). This CDR3 is 17 amino acids long. V gave up 3 bases and J gave up 6 bases; unmatched junction bases: 12. For the CDR3, the DNA is TGTGCCAGCAGTTTCCCTTTGTGGAGCGGGGGATCCGGGGAGCTGTTTTTT. It is translated as CASSFPLWSGGSGELFF.

This clonotype was counted between two and nine times. This sequence joins TRBV10-3 and TRBJ2-5; D possibly corresponds to TRBD2 (6 bases). Germline CDR1 is ENHRY and CDR2 is SYGVKD. CDR3 length equals 13 residues. Trimming left V 6 bases short and J 5 bases short, with 13 bases between. The CDR3, as DNA: TGTGCCATCAGGGACCAGGCGGGGGAGACCCAGTACTTC. Translating it yields CAIRDQAGETQYF.

The J gene is TRBJ2-5, the V gene TRBV12-3 or TRBV12-4; TRBD1 aligns across 7 bases. With V trimmed by 6 bases and J by 2 bases, 9 bases remained unmatched. The CDR3 totals 15 residues. CDR3 DNA sequence: TGTGCCAGCAGAAGAAGAACAGGGGCGCAAGAGACCCAGTACTTC. Its translation: CASRRRTGAQETQYF.

CDR3 protein: CASSLKGDTEAFF. CDR3 coding DNA: TGTGCCAGCAGCCTCAAGGGAGACACTGAAGCTTTCTTT. The rearrangement joins TRBV7-3 to TRBJ1-1; D is unclear. The ends were cut back, 5 bases at V and 3 bases at J, with 10 bases in the middle. CDR1 is SGHTA, CDR2 FQGTGA, per germline. The CDR3 totals 13 residues.

The chain links TRBV7-2 to TRBJ2-3; D may be TRBD2 (5 bases). Per the germline V gene, CDR1 is SGHTA and CDR2 is FQGNSA. The CDR3 is 16 amino acids. Trimming shortened V by 2 bases and J by 0 bases, and 12 bases separated the two germline ends. The CDR3 spells CASSLILRASTDTQYF. The CDR3 nucleotides read TGTGCCAGCAGCTTAATTTTGAGGGCTAGCACAGATACGCAGTATTTT.

Only a few counts were recorded for this clonotype. The chain employs TRBV6-6 and TRBJ2-1; weak D call: TRBD2 (6 bases). There are 11 residues in the CDR3. With 8 bases removed from V and 12 bases from J, the gap between germline ends came to 14 bases. Germline-derived CDR1 and CDR2 are MNHNY and SVGAGI (reference sequence). The CDR3 is CASSPREVQFF. CDR3 coding DNA: TGTGCCAGCTCTCCAAGGGAGGTGCAGTTCTTC.

Worth noting for this clonotype: A read error may explain this, as a much larger clone is one base away. V usage is TRBV4-3 and J usage is TRBJ2-1, with D unresolved. Germline V lookup: CDR1 LGHNA, CDR2 YSLEER. V shed 1 base and J shed 0 bases, with 7 bases lying between them. This CDR3 is built from 15 residues. In nucleotides, the CDR3 is TGCGCCAGCAGCCAAGGCTCGAGCTCCTACAATGAGCAGTTCTTC. Its protein is CASSQGSSSYNEQFF.

The chain uses TRBV7-2 and TRBJ2-7, with 9 bases matching TRBD1. Looked up from germline, CDR1 is SGHTA and CDR2 is FQGNSA. This CDR3 is built from 14 residues. The V segment lost 5 bases and the J segment 3 bases; nucleotides outside the gene matches: 5. DNA of the CDR3: TGTGCCAGCAGCCGAGGGACAGGGAACTACGAGCAGTACTTC. Translated, it gives CASSRGTGNYEQYF. The entire variable domain, with the rest obtained from reference TRBV7-2 and TRBJ2-7, is as follows: GAGVSQSPSNKVTEKGKDVELRCDPISGHTALYWYRQSLGQGLEFLIYFQGNSAPDKSGLPSDRFSAERTGGSVSTLTIQRTQQEDSAVYLCASSRGTGNYEQYFGPGTRLTVT.

The rearrangement joins TRBV3-1 to TRBJ1-5; no firm D call. Germline-derived CDR1 and CDR2 are LGHDT and YNNKEL (reference sequence). V was clipped by 4 bases and J by 3 bases, with 7 bases between them. The CDR3 is made up of 13 amino acids. The CDR3 DNA is TGTGCCAGCAGCCCGGACCTCAATCAGCCCCAGCATTTT. Translated, it gives CASSPDLNQPQHF.

The J gene is TRBJ2-3, the V gene TRBV30; D is uncertain. Trimming stripped 2 bases from V and 3 bases from J, with 21 bases between. This CDR3 is built from 17 residues. In germline, CDR1 is GTSNPN, CDR2 SVGIG (reference sequence). CDR3 sequence (DNA): TGTGCCTGGAGTTTTCCTCCCTCGCCCTGGGGAACAGATACGCAGTATTTT. Translated, it gives CAWSFPPSPWGTDTQYF. Full variable domain (rest looked up from reference TRBV30 and TRBJ2-3): SQTIHQWPATLVQPVGSPLSLECTVEGTSNPNLYWYRQAAGRGLQLLFYSVGIGQISSEVPQNLSASRPQDRQFILSSKKLLLSDSGFYLCAWSFPPSPWGTDTQYFGPGTRLTVL.

For the CDR3, the DNA is TGTGCTAGTGGTTTGGTCCCAAACTATGGCTACACCTTC. Translated, it gives CASGLVPNYGYTF. The V and J genes are TRBV12-5 and TRBJ1-2, with D uncertain. Trimming removed 0 bases from V and 2 bases from J, with 4 bases in between. From germline, CDR1 is LGHNT and CDR2 FRNRAP. The CDR3 is 13 amino acids.

The gene calls are TRBV4-1 and TRBJ2-2; TRBD2 matches 7 bases. The germline CDR1 and CDR2 sequences are MGHRA and YSYEKL. Unmatched junction bases numbered 7, after V lost 5 bases and J lost 4 bases. The CDR3 sequence is 15 residues long. CDR3 in amino acids: CASSRTGGSTGELFF. The DNA for the CDR3 is TGCGCCAGCAGCAGGACGGGGGGTAGCACCGGGGAGCTGTTTTTT.

This clonotype occurred a few times. The CDR3 loop is CASRPRSSGDTDTQYF. The DNA for the CDR3 is TGCGCCAGCAGGCCCAGGTCATCCGGGGACACAGATACGCAGTATTTT. The chain joins TRBV4-3 to TRBJ2-3; perhaps TRBD2 as D (5 bases). The CDR3 has 16 residues. From germline, CDR1 is LGHNA and CDR2 YSLEER. V lost 6 bases and J lost 2, with 18 bases in between.

The genes are TRBV5-1 and TRBJ2-5; 8 bases are a match to TRBD2. CDR1 is SGHRS and CDR2 is YFSETQ in the germline V gene. With V trimmed by 0 bases and J by 0 bases, 7 bases remained unmatched. This CDR3 has 17 residues. CDR3 sequence: CASSLGLVLADQETQYF. The CDR3 DNA reads as TGCGCCAGCAGCTTGGGTTTAGTACTAGCGGACCAAGAGACCCAGTACTTC. The whole variable domain, filled in from reference TRBV5-1 and TRBJ2-5, reads KAGVTQTPRYLIKTRGQQVTLSCSPISGHRSVSWYQQTPGQGLQFLFEYFSETQRNKGNFPGRFSGRQFSNSRSEMNVSTLELGDSALYLCASSLGLVLADQETQYFGPGTRLLVL.

This clonotype came up a few times. This chain links TRBV2 with TRBJ1-4, with a tentative D call TRBD1 (5 bases). This CDR3 has 15 residues. Trimming left V 2 bases short and J 5 bases short, with 12 bases between. Looked up from germline, CDR1 is SNHLY and CDR2 is FYNNEI. The CDR3 loop reads CASSEQTVPNEKLFF. CDR3 nucleotides: TGTGCCAGCAGTGAACAGACAGTCCCAAATGAAAAACTGTTTTTT.